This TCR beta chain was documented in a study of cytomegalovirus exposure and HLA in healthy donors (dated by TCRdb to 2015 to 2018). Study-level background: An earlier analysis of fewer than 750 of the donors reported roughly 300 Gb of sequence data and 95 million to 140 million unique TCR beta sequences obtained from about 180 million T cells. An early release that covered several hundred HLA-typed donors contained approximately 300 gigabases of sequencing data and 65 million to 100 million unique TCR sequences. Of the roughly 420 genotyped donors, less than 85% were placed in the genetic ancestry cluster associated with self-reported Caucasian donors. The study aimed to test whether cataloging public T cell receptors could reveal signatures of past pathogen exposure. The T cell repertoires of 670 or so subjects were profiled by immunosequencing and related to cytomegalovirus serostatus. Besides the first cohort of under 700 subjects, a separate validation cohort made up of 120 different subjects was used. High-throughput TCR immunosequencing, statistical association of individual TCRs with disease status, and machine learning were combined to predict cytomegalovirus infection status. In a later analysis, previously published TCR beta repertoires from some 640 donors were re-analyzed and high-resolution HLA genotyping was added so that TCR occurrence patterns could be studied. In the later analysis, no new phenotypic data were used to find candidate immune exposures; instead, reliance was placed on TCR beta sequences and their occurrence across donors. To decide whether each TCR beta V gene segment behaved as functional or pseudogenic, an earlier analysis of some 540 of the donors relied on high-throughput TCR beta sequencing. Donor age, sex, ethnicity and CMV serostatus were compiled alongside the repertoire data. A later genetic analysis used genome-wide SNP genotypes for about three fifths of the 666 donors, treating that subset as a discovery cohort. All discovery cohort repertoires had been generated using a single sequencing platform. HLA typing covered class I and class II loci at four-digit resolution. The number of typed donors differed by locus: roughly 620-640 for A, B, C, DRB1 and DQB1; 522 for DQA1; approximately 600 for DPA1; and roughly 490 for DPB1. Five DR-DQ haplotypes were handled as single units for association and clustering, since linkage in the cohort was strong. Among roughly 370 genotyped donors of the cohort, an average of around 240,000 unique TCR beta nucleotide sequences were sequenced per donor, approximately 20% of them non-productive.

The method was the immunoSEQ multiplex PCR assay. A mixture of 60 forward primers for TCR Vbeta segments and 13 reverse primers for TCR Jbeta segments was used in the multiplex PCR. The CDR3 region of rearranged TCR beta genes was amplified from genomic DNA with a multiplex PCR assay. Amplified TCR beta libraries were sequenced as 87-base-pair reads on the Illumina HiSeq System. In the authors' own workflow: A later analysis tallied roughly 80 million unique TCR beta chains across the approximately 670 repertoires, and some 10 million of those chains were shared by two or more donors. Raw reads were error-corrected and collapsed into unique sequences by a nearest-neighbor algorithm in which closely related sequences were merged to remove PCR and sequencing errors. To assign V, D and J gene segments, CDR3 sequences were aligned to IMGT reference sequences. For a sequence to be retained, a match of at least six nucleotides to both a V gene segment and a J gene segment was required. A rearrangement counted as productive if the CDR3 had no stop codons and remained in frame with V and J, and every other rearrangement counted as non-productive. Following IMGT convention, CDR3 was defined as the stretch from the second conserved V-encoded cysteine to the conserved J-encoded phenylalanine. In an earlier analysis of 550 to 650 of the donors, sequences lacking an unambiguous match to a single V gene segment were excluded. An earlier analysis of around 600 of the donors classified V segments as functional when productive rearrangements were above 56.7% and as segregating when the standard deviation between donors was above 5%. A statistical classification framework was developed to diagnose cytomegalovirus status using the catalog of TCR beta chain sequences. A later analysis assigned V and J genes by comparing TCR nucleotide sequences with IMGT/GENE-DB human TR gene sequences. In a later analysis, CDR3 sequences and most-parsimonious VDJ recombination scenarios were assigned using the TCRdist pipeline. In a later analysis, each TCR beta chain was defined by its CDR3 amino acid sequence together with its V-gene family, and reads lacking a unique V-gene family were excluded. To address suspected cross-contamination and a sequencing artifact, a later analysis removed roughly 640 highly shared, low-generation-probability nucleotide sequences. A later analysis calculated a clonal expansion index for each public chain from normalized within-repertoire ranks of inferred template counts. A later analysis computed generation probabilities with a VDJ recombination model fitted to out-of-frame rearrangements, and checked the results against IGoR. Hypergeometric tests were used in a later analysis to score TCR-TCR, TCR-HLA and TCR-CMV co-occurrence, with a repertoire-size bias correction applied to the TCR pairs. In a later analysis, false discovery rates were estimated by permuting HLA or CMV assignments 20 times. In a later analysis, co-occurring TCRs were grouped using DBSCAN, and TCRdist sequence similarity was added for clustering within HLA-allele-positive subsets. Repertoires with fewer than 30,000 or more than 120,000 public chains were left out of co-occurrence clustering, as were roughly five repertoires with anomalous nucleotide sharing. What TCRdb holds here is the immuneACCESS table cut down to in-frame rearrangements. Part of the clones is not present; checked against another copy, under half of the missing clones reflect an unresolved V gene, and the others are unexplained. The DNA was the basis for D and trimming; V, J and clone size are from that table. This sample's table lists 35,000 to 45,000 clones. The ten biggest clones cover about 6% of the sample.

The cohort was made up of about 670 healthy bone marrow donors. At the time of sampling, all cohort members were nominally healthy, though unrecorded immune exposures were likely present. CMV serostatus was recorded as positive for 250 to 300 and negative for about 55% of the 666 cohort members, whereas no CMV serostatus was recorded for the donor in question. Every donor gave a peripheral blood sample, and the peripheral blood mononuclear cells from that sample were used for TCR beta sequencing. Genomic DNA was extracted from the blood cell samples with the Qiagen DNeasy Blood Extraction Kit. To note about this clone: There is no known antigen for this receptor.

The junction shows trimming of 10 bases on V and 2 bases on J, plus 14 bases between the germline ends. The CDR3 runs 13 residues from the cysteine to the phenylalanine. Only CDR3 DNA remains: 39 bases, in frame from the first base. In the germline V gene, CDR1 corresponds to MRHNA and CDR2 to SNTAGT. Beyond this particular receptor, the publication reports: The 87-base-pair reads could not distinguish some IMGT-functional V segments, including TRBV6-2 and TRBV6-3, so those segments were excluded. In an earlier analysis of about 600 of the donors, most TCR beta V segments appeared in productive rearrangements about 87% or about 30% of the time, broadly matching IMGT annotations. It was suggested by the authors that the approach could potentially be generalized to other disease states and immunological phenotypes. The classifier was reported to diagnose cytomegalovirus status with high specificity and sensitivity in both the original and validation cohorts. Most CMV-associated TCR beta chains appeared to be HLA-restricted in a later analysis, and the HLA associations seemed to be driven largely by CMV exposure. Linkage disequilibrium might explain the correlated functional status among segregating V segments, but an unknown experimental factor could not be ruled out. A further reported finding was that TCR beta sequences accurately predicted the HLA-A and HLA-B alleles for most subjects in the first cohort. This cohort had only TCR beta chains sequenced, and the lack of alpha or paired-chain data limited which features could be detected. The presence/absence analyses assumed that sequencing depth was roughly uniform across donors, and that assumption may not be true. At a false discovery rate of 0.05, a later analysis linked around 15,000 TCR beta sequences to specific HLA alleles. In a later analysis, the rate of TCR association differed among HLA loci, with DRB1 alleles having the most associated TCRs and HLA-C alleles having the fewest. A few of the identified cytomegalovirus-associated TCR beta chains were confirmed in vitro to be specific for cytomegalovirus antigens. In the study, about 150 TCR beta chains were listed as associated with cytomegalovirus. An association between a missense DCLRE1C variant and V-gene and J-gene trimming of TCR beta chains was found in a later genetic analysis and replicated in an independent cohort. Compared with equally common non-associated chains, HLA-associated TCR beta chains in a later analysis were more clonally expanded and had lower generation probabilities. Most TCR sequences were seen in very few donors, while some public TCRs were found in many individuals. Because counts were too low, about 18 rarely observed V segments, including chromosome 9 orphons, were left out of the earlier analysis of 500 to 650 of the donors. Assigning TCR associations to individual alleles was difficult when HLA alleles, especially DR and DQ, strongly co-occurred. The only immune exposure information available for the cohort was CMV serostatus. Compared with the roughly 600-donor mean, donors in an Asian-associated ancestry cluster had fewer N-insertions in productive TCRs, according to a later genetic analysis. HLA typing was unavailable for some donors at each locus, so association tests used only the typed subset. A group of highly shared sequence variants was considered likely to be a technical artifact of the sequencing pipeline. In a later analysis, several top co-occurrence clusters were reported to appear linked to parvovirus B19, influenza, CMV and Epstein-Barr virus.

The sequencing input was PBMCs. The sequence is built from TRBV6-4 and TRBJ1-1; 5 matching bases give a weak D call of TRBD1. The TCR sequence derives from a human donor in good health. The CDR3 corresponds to CATSFRENTEAFF. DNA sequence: TGTGCCACCTCCTTCAGGGAAAACACTGAAGCTTTCTTT.